The 14 T cell receptor beta chains below all came from one sample that was sequenced in a study of blood T cell repertoires in COVID-19. Produced via immunoSEQ multiplex PCR; TCRdb's table is partial and in-frame only. The repertoire holds around 250,000 clones, with about 83% as singletons. Sequencing was carried out using peripheral blood. These receptors all stem from an elderly man with acute or convalescent COVID-19.

This chain links TRBV3-1 (or the pseudogene TRBV3-2) with TRBJ1-1; 10 bases align to TRBD1. Germline CDR1 and CDR2: LGHDT and YNNKEL (reference sequence). This CDR3 is 16 amino acids long. The V segment lost 2 bases and the J segment 8 bases; nucleotides outside the gene matches: 11. The CDR3 DNA sequence: TGTGCCAGCAGCCAACTAAGGACAGGGGGAAAGGTCGAAGCTTTCTTT. The encoded protein is CASSQLRTGGKVEAFF.

This chain joins TRBV28 and TRBJ1-4; TRBD1 matches at 7 bases. Germline V gene sequence: CDR1 MDHEN, CDR2 SYDVKM. Trimming removed 4 bases from V and 7 bases from J; junction bases left unmatched: 18. The CDR3 totals 18 residues. CDR3 nucleotides: TGTGCCAGCAGTTCTCCTTACGCTCGACAGGGCCGGGGTGAAAAACTGTTTTTT. This encodes CASSSPYARQGRGEKLFF.

The V gene is TRBV4-1, the J gene TRBJ2-5, with 8 bases aligning to TRBD1. CDR1 and CDR2 (germline): MGHRA, YSYEKL. The CDR3 length is 18 residues. V lost 1 base, J lost 2 bases, and 12 bases stayed unmatched. CDR3 DNA sequence: TGCGCCAGCAGCCAAGGGCCTACAGGGGGTGGAGGACAAGAGACCCAGTACTTC. Protein sequence: CASSQGPTGGGGQETQYF.

The chain links TRBV6-5 to TRBJ1-4, with D maybe TRBD1 (6 bases). V was trimmed by 6 bases and J by 7 bases, leaving 12 bases between them. The CDR3 loop spans 13 amino acids. CDR1 and CDR2 (germline): MNHEY, SVGAGI. CDR3 nucleotide sequence: TGTGCCAGCAGAAACAGGGAGACTGAAAAACTGTTTTTT. As protein: CASRNRETEKLFF.

This chain links TRBV18 with TRBJ1-2; 7 nucleotides line up with TRBD1. The germline CDR1 and CDR2 sequences are KGHSH and LQKENI. This CDR3 has 12 amino acids. With 5 bases clipped from V and 9 bases from J, the junction kept 6 bases outside the gene matches. CDR3 coding DNA: TGTGCCAGCTCATCGACAGGGTCGAGCTACACCTTC. It specifies CASSSTGSSYTF.

The J gene is TRBJ2-7, the V gene TRBV27; 9 bases are shared with TRBD1. This CDR3 spans 14 amino acids. The junction had 7 bases not matched to a gene; V was cut back by 6 bases and J by 4 bases. Germline-derived CDR1 and CDR2 are MNHEY and SMNVEV (reference sequence). The chain's CDR3 is CASRSGQGRYEQYF. CDR3 sequence (DNA): TGTGCCAGCAGATCGGGACAGGGTAGGTACGAGCAGTACTTC.

The CDR3 loop is CASRRTGVYEQYF. The CDR3 DNA is TGTGCCAGCAGACGGACAGGGGTCTACGAGCAGTACTTC. The J gene is TRBJ2-7, the V gene TRBV28; the match to TRBD1 covers 9 bases. With 6 bases clipped from V and 3 bases from J, the junction kept 3 bases outside the gene matches. CDR1 MDHEN and CDR2 SYDVKM come from the germline V gene. The CDR3 loop spans 13 amino acids.

The genes are TRBV28 and TRBJ1-2; TRBD1 matches 7 bases. CDR1 MDHEN and CDR2 SYDVKM come from the germline V gene. The CDR3 covers 13 residues. The V segment lost 6 bases and the J segment 4 bases; nucleotides outside the gene matches: 5. CDR3: CASRGDSAYGYTF. The CDR3 nucleotides read TGTGCCAGCAGAGGGGACAGCGCCTATGGCTACACCTTC.

This chain connects TRBV29-1 to TRBJ2-7, with D unclear. Germline V lookup: CDR1 SQVTM, CDR2 ANQGSEA. The CDR3 spans 13 residues. V was shortened by 5 bases and J by 6 bases, with 17 bases between the two germline ends. The CDR3 bases are TGCAGCGTTTTAGGCGAGAGTGGGCGCGAGCAGTACTTC. Translating gives CSVLGESGREQYF.

The rearrangement uses TRBV28 and TRBJ2-7; 7 bases fit TRBD1. The CDR3 length is 16 residues. The J segment lost 0 bases and the V segment lost 7 bases, leaving 12 bases of the junction unmatched. Per germline, CDR1 MDHEN and CDR2 SYDVKM. CDR3 nucleotide sequence: TGTGCCAGCATCACTCGGACCGGGACAGACTCCTACGAGCAGTACTTC. Residues: CASITRTGTDSYEQYF.

This chain connects TRBV18 to TRBJ1-3; D is possibly TRBD1 (6 bases). The CDR3 covers 15 residues. V dropped 4 bases and J dropped 0 bases, with 10 bases sitting between them. The germline V gene has CDR1 KGHSH and CDR2 LQKENI. DNA of the CDR3: TGTGCCAGCTCACTCGAAGGGGGCTCTGGAAACACCATATATTTT. Its translation: CASSLEGGSGNTIYF.

The chain uses TRBV7-2 and TRBJ2-4; 7 nucleotides align to TRBD2. J lost 8 bases, V lost 2 bases, and 9 bases had no gene match. The CDR3 spans 15 residues. The V gene's germline CDR1 is SGHTA and CDR2 FQGNSA. The CDR3 region has the DNA TGTGCCAGCAGCTTAATGGCTGCGGGGGAGGACATTCAGTACTTC. Translation gives CASSLMAAGEDIQYF.

This chain uses TRBV6-5 with TRBJ1-1, with 7 bases aligning to TRBD1. V dropped 2 bases and J dropped 10; count of bases not matched to a gene: 10. This CDR3 has 14 amino acids. CDR1 and CDR2 (germline): MNHEY, SVGAGI. DNA for the CDR3: TGTGCCAGCAGTTACAGAACAGGGGTATCCGGAGCTTTCTTT. Its translation: CASSYRTGVSGAFF.

The chain has TRBV2 and TRBJ1-2; possibly TRBD1 for D (5 bases). The ends were cut back, 6 bases at V and 0 bases at J, with 11 bases in the middle. In germline, CDR1 is SNHLY, CDR2 FYNNEI. This CDR3 spans 14 amino acids. In nucleotides, the CDR3 is TGTGCCAGCAGACGACAGACATCTAACTATGGCTACACCTTC. Amino acids: CASRRQTSNYGYTF.